The T cell receptor beta chain under discussion was sequenced for a study of blood T cell repertoires in COVID-19. The overall study: The cDNA or gDNA used as material had been derived from T cells, B-cell-depleted T cells, or PBMCs.

Data came from immunoSEQ multiplex PCR; TCRdb stores just in-frame clones and leaves some out. The sample yields just over 300,000 clones, just under 90% seen once. One Seattle source followed patients from active infection through their disease course. The source is a woman aged 30 to 39 with COVID-19, enrolled during active disease. The sequencing input was peripheral blood.

CDR3 amino acids: CASSYSATGKAFF. The DNA of the CDR3 is TGTGCCAGCAGTTACTCGGCCACGGGGAAAGCTTTCTTT. The chain uses TRBV6-2 or TRBV6-3 and TRBJ1-1, with D uncertain. This CDR3 region has 13 residues. The germline CDR1 and CDR2 sequences are MNHEY and SVGEGT. V was pared by 0 bases and J by 9 bases, with 11 bases between.